Each of the 28 T cell receptor beta chains below was sequenced from the same sample in a study of neurological immune-mediated disorders (dated by TCRdb to about 2019). What the time point label conveys for this sample: longitudinal time-point 1 (baseline). Library method: 5' RACE. Sequencer: Illumina HiSeq 2500. Starting from the raw public reads, TCRdb applied fastp trimming at Q25, assembled clones with MiXCR and retained in-frame beta chains. Records with the same CDR3 protein are collapsed into one entry carrying the most frequent genes and DNA. For this sample there are tens of thousands of distinct CDR3 sequences; about a tenth appear just once. The ten largest clones capture around a tenth of the sample. Sequencing was done on a sample of PBMCs. The receptors originated from a man between 25 and 39 years old in good health.

This clonotype was seen ten or more times. The chain employs TRBV5-1 and TRBJ2-7; D might be TRBD2 (6 bases). Trimming pared 4 bases from V and 0 bases from J, leaving 14 bases between. Per the germline V gene, CDR1 is SGHRS and CDR2 is YFSETQ. The CDR3 runs 15 residues. The CDR3 DNA follows: TGCGCCAGCAGCCCCCGGGGTAGCGGCTCCTACGAGCAGTACTTC. Its protein product is CASSPRGSGSYEQYF.

This clonotype was seen repeatedly, ten times or more. The chain employs TRBV5-4 and TRBJ2-3; TRBD1 matches at 8 bases. From germline, CDR1 is SGHNT and CDR2 YYREEE (reference sequence). With 0 bases clipped from V and 4 bases from J, the junction kept 7 bases outside the gene matches. The length of the CDR3 is 16 residues. CDR3 in DNA: TGTGCCAGCAGCTTGGATATGCAGGGGGCCGCAGATACGCAGTATTTT. Translation gives CASSLDMQGAADTQYF.

This clonotype was detected ten times or more. The chain joins TRBV27 to TRBJ1-1, with TRBD1 matching over 9 bases. Germline V gene data show CDR1 as MNHEY and CDR2 as SMNVEV (reference sequence). V gave up 7 bases and J gave up 4 bases; unmatched junction bases: 7. The CDR3 runs to 14 residues. The CDR3 DNA reads as TGTGCCAGCACCTCCCCGGGACAGGGCACTGAAGCTTTCTTT. Translation: CASTSPGQGTEAFF.

This clonotype was counted ten times or more. The V call is TRBV19, the J call TRBJ2-5; tentatively, D is TRBD1 or TRBD2 (6 bases each). Trimming left V 3 bases short and J 3 bases short, with 11 bases between. Germline values: CDR1 LNHDA, CDR2 SQIVND (reference sequence). The CDR3 consists of 14 residues. Written as DNA, the CDR3 is TGTGCCAGTAGTATTTCGGGGGCGGAAGAGACCCAGTACTTC. Encoded protein: CASSISGAEETQYF.

This clonotype was detected ten times or more. The J gene is TRBJ2-3, the V gene TRBV20-1; TRBD2 agrees at 9 bases. The length of the CDR3 is 17 residues. V lost 6 bases to trimming and J lost 7 bases; unmatched junction nucleotides: 20. Germline V gene sequence: CDR1 DFQATT, CDR2 SNEGSKA (reference sequence). The CDR3 DNA is TGCAGTGCACCCCGGTTGGCTAGCGGGAATGGGGGAAATACGCAGTATTTT. Translation gives CSAPRLASGNGGNTQYF.

This clonotype occurred many times. Here the CDR3 DNA reads TGTGCCAGCAGCCAAGAAGCGGGAGGCTCCTACGAGCAGTACTTC. As protein: CASSQEAGGSYEQYF. This chain connects TRBV4-2 to TRBJ2-7; 9 positions agree with TRBD2. Germline CDR1 is LGHNA and CDR2 is YNFKEQ. The CDR3 contains 15 residues. The junction had 0 bases not matched to a gene; V was cut back by 0 bases and J by 0 bases.

This clonotype was detected many times. The CDR3 loop reads CASNPAGAPYEQYF. DNA of the CDR3: TGTGCCAGCAACCCGGCAGGGGCCCCCTACGAGCAGTACTTC. The chain combines TRBV7-9 with TRBJ2-7; perhaps TRBD1 as D (6 bases). The germline CDR1 and CDR2 sequences are SEHNR and FQNEAQ (reference sequence). This CDR3 is 14 amino acids long. V lost 7 bases, J lost 2 bases, and 15 bases lay in between.

The chain recombines TRBV4-1 with TRBJ1-5, with D possibly TRBD1 on 5 matching bases. Looked up from germline, CDR1 is MGHRA and CDR2 is YSYEKL. V shed 0 bases and J shed 4 bases, with 19 bases lying between them. The CDR3 spans 18 residues. For the CDR3, the DNA is TGCGCCAGCAGCCAAGAAGTATCGGTAGGGGTTAGTAATCAGCCCCAGCATTTT. This codes for CASSQEVSVGVSNQPQHF.

This clonotype was observed many times. The V gene is TRBV27, the J gene TRBJ2-1; TRBD2 aligns across 11 bases. The CDR3 extends over 16 amino acids. Germline V CDR1 and CDR2: MNHEY, SMNVEV (reference sequence). V lost 8 bases, J lost 16 bases, and 22 bases stayed unmatched. Here the CDR3 reads CASSPDPYLAGGRGFF. The CDR3 nucleotides are TGTGCCAGCTCCCCGGACCCCTACCTAGCGGGAGGACGCGGCTTCTTC.

This clonotype was seen only a few times. This chain links TRBV20-1 with TRBJ2-1; D gene ambiguous. Germline lookup yields CDR1 DFQATT and CDR2 SNEGSKA (reference sequence). This CDR3 has 10 amino acids. V was shortened by 4 bases and J by 6 bases, with 4 bases between the two germline ends. The CDR3 nucleotides are TGCAGTGCTACTAGCAATGAGCAGTTCTTC. This translates into CSATSNEQFF.

For this clonotype: A junction boundary mismatches the germline segment, possibly from a read error. V gene TRBV4-2 combines with J gene TRBJ2-5, with D possibly being TRBD1 (6 bases). CDR3 length: 12 residues. Per germline, CDR1 LGHNA and CDR2 YNFKEQ. The CDR3 DNA is TGTTCCAGCAGCCAAGGGGGAGAGACCCAGTACTTC. It is translated as CSSSQGGETQYF.

At least ten counts were recorded for this clonotype. The CDR3 here is CASSPGTSGLSYEQYF. The DNA of the CDR3 is TGTGCCAGCAGCCCCGGGACTAGCGGATTATCCTACGAGCAGTACTTC. The chain carries TRBV7-9 and TRBJ2-7, with 11 bases that match TRBD2. This CDR3 region has 16 residues. CDR1 and CDR2 (germline): SEHNR, FQNEAQ (reference sequence). The J segment lost 1 base and the V segment lost 5 bases, leaving 7 bases of the junction unmatched.

There are many counts of this clonotype. This sequence joins TRBV5-1 and TRBJ2-5; a possible D gene is TRBD2 (5 bases). The germline CDR1 and CDR2 sequences are SGHRS and YFSETQ. V was trimmed by 3 bases and J by 2 bases, leaving 8 bases between them. The CDR3 is 13 residues long. CDR3 DNA sequence: TGCGCCAGCAGCTCCCCGGGGCAAGAGACCCAGTACTTC. It codes for CASSSPGQETQYF.

To note about this clonotype: A much larger clone differs from this one at a single base, so this may be a read error. The J gene is TRBJ2-3, the V gene TRBV28, with 9 bases matching TRBD2. Trimming removed 2 bases from V and 7 bases from J; junction bases left unmatched: 7. Germline V gives CDR1 MDHEN, CDR2 SYDVKM. The CDR3 runs 15 residues. CDR3 sequence reads: CASSLAGGPLYTQYF. The CDR3, as DNA: TGTGCCAGCAGTTTAGCGGGAGGGCCCTTATATACGCAGTATTTT.

This clonotype appeared many times. The chain carries TRBV29-1 and TRBJ2-3, with D possibly called TRBD1 or TRBD2 (5 bases each). The CDR3 has 16 residues. Trimming pared 5 bases from V and 0 bases from J, leaving 18 bases between. Germline V gene lookup returns CDR1 SQVTM and CDR2 ANQGSEA. The CDR3 region is CSVCGTALLSTDTQYF. The CDR3, as DNA: TGCAGCGTTTGTGGGACGGCCCTTTTAAGCACAGATACGCAGTATTTT.

This clonotype has ten or more counts. The chain carries TRBV10-3 and TRBJ2-7, with D hard to call. This CDR3 has 12 residues. With 3 bases removed from V and 5 bases from J, the gap between germline ends came to 8 bases. Germline CDR1 ENHRY, CDR2 SYGVKD. CDR3 protein: CAISERVNEQYF. The CDR3 bases are TGTGCCATCAGTGAAAGGGTAAACGAGCAGTACTTC.

The sample holds many counts of this clonotype. This sequence joins TRBV3-1 and TRBJ2-3, with TRBD2 matching 9 bases. The trim removed 9 bases at V and 4 bases at J, leaving 5 bases unmatched. The CDR3 has 13 residues. Germline V lookup: CDR1 LGHDT, CDR2 YNNKEL (reference sequence). In DNA form, the CDR3 reads TGTGCCAGTAGCGGGAGTTTATCAGATACGCAGTATTTT. This encodes CASSGSLSDTQYF.

In its sample, this clonotype was seen a few times. J is TRBJ2-5 and V is TRBV3-1; D is uncertain. The germline V gene encodes CDR1 LGHDT and CDR2 YNNKEL (reference sequence). The CDR3 length is 13 residues. Trimming took off 2 bases at V and 3 bases at J, with 7 bases between the two ends. In DNA, the CDR3 is TGTGCCAGCAGCCAAACGCGAAAAGAGACCCAGTACTTC. Protein product: CASSQTRKETQYF.

This clonotype is medium-sized in the sample. J is TRBJ1-6 and V is TRBV20-1; D not certain. Germline CDR1 is DFQATT and CDR2 is SNEGSKA (reference sequence). The CDR3 sequence is 16 residues long. Between the trimmed V and J ends, which lost 0 bases and 5 bases, there was a span of 14 bases. CDR3: CSARDFAGGDNSPLHF. In nucleotides, the CDR3 is TGCAGTGCTAGAGATTTCGCAGGTGGGGATAATTCACCCCTCCACTTT.

V and J are TRBV6-5 and TRBJ2-3; TRBD2 aligns across 7 bases. In germline, CDR1 is MNHEY, CDR2 SVGAGI. This CDR3 has 13 amino acids. Germline trimming cut 10 bases from V and 1 base from J; bases unmatched to any gene: 5. The CDR3 DNA follows: TGTGCCATCCGACGGGGGGGCACAGATACGCAGTATTTT. Translating it yields CAIRRGGTDTQYF.

This clonotype appeared many times. CDR3 region: CASSSGTGDEKLFF. In DNA, the CDR3 is TGCGCCAGCAGCAGCGGGACAGGGGATGAAAAACTGTTTTTT. V and J are TRBV5-1 and TRBJ1-4, with TRBD1 identical over 10 bases. The CDR3 totals 14 residues. J gave up 6 bases and V 4 bases, and 3 bases lay outside the gene matches. Germline V gene lookup returns CDR1 SGHRS and CDR2 YFSETQ.

This clonotype showed up many times. The chain is built from TRBV27 and TRBJ2-2; D unclear. This CDR3 has 15 residues. Between the trimmed V and J ends, which lost 6 bases and 2 bases, there was a span of 13 bases. Germline V gene sequence: CDR1 MNHEY, CDR2 SMNVEV (reference sequence). The CDR3 here is CASRFGTLNTGELFF. The CDR3 DNA sequence: TGTGCCAGCAGATTTGGTACATTAAACACCGGGGAGCTGTTTTTT.

In its sample, this clonotype was seen many times. V and J are TRBV7-2 and TRBJ2-1, with D unclear. CDR1 is SGHTA and CDR2 is FQGNSA in the germline V gene. The CDR3 is 15 residues long. V dropped 5 bases and J dropped 5 bases, with 16 bases sitting between them. In DNA form, the CDR3 reads TGTGCCAGCAGCCTACAGAAATTGATAAACAATGAGCAGTTCTTC. Its protein is CASSLQKLINNEQFF.

The chain combines TRBV28 with TRBJ2-5; D gene ambiguous. Germline values: CDR1 MDHEN, CDR2 SYDVKM. V was pared by 2 bases and J by 0 bases, with 10 bases between. The CDR3 extends over 15 amino acids. In DNA form, the CDR3 reads TGTGCCAGCAGTTTAGCCGACCGCTACCAAGAGACCCAGTACTTC. The encoded protein is CASSLADRYQETQYF.

This clonotype was seen ten or more times. The genes are TRBV27 and TRBJ2-7; TRBD2 might be the D (6 bases). Trimming stripped 6 bases from V and 0 bases from J, with 9 bases between. Germline CDR1 and CDR2: MNHEY and SMNVEV (reference sequence). The CDR3 consists of 13 residues. The CDR3 protein is CASRAGSSYEQYF. CDR3 in DNA: TGTGCCAGCAGGGCGGGATCCTCCTACGAGCAGTACTTC.

Many counts were recorded for this clonotype. J is TRBJ2-2 and V is TRBV20-1; D uncertain. CDR1 and CDR2 from the germline V gene are DFQATT and SNEGSKA (reference sequence). The length of the CDR3 is 12 residues. Trimming stripped 0 bases from V and 12 bases from J, with 11 bases between. CDR3 region: CSAREQSGQLFF. Written as DNA, the CDR3 is TGCAGTGCTAGAGAGCAGTCGGGTCAGCTGTTTTTT.

CDR3 DNA sequence: TGTGCCAGCAGTCCACAGGGGGCAGGTTACGAGCAGTACTTC. Its translation: CASSPQGAGYEQYF. This chain uses TRBV6-6 with TRBJ2-7; 9 nucleotides agree with TRBD1. This CDR3 region has 14 residues. V lost 5 bases to trimming and J lost 4 bases; unmatched junction nucleotides: 6. Germline V gives CDR1 MNHNY, CDR2 SVGAGI (reference sequence).

At least ten counts were recorded for this clonotype. V gene TRBV12-3 or TRBV12-4 combines with J gene TRBJ2-3; D not resolved. This CDR3 has 13 residues. The V end lost 5 bases, the J end lost 6 bases, and 12 bases lay between the germline ends. DNA for the CDR3: TGTGCCAGCAGTCTCATACCCGGGGATACGCAGTATTTT. This codes for CASSLIPGDTQYF.